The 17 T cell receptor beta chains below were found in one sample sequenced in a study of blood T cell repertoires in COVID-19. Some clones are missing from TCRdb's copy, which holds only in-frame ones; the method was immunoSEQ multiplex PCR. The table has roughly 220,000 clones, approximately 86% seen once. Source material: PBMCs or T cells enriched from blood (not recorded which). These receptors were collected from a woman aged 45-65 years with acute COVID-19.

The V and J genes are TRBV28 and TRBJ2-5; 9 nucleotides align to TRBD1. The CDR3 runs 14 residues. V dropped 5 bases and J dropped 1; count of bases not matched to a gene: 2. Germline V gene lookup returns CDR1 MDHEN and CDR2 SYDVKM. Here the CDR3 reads CASSRTGAQETQYF. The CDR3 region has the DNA TGTGCCAGCAGTCGGACAGGGGCCCAAGAGACCCAGTACTTC.

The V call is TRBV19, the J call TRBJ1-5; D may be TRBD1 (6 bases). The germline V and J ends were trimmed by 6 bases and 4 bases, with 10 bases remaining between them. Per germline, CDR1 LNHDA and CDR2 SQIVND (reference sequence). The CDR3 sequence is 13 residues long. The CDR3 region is CASSRGRNQPQHF. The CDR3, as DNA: TGTGCCAGTAGCAGGGGTAGGAATCAGCCCCAGCATTTT.

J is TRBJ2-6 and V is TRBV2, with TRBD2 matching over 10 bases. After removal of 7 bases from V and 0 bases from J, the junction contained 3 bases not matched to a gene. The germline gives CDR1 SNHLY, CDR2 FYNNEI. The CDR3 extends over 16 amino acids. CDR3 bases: TGTGCCAGCACCGGACTAGCGGACTCTGGGGCCAACGTCCTGACTTTC. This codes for CASTGLADSGANVLTF. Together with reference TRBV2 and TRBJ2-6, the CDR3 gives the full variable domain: EPEVTQTPSHQVTQMGQEVILRCVPISNHLYFYWYRQILGQKVEFLVSFYNNEISEKSEIFDDQFSVERPDGSNFTLKIRSTKLEDSAMYFCASTGLADSGANVLTFGAGSRLTVL.

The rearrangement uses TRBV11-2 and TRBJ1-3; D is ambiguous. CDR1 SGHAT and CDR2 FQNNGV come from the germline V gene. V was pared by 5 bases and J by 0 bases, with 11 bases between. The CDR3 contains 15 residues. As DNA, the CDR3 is TGTGCCAGCAGCCCCGAGAGGGCCTCTGGAAACACCATATATTTT. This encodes CASSPERASGNTIYF. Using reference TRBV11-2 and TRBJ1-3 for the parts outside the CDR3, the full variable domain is EAGVAQSPRYKIIEKRQSVAFWCNPISGHATLYWYQQILGQGPKLLIQFQNNGVVDDSQLPKDRFSAERLKGVDSTLKIQPAKLEDSAVYLCASSPERASGNTIYFGEGSWLTVV.

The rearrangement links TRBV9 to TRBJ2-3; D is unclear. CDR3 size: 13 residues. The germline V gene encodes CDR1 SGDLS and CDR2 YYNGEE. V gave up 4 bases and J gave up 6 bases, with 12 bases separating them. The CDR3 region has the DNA TGTGCCAGCAGCCCCCCCAGGCAGGATACGCAGTATTTT. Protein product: CASSPPRQDTQYF. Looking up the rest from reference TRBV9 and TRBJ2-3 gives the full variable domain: DSGVTQTPKHLITATGQRVTLRCSPRSGDLSVYWYQQSLDQGLQFLIQYYNGEERAKGNILERFSAQQFPDLHSELNLSSLELGDSALYFCASSPPRQDTQYFGPGTRLTVL.

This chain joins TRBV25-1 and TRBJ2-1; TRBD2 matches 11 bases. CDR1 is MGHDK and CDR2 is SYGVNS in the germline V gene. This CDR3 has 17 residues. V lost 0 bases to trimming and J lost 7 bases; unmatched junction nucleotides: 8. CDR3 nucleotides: TGTGCCAGCAGTGAATACACCCTAGCGGGAGGATCAAATGAGCAGTTCTTC. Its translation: CASSEYTLAGGSNEQFF.

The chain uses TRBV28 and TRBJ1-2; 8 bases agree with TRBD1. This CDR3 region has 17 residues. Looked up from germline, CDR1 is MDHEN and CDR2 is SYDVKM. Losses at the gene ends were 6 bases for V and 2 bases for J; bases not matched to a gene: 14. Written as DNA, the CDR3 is TGTGCCAGCAGAAAAAGACTTACAGGGGGACAAAACTATGGCTACACCTTC. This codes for CASRKRLTGGQNYGYTF.

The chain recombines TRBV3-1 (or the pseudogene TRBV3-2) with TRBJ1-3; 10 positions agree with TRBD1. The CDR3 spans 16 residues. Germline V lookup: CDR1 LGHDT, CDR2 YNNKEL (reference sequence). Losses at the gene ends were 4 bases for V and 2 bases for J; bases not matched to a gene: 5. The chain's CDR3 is CASSLTGTGAGNTIYF. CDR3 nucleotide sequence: TGTGCCAGCAGCCTTACCGGGACAGGGGCTGGAAACACCATATATTTT.

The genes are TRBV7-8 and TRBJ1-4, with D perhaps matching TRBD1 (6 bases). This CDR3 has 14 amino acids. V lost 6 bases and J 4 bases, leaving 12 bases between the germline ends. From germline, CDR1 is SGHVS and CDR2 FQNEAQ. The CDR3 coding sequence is TGTGCCAGCAGTTTACAGGGTTATAATGAAAAACTGTTTTTT. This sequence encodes CASSLQGYNEKLFF.

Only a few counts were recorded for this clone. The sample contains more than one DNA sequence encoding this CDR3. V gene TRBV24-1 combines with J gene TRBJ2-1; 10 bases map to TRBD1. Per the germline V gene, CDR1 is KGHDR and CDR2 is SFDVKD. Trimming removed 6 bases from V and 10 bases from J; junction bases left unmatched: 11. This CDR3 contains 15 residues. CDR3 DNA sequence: TGTGCCACCAGTTCGGGGACAGGGGCCCGGAGGGAGCAGTTCTTC. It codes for CATSSGTGARREQFF.

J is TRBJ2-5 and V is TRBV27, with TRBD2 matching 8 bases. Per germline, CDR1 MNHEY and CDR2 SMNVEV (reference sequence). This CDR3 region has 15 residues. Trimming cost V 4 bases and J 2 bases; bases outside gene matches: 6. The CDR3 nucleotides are TGTGCCAGCAGTTCCGGCGGGGGGTCTCAAGAGACCCAGTACTTC. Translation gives CASSSGGGSQETQYF.

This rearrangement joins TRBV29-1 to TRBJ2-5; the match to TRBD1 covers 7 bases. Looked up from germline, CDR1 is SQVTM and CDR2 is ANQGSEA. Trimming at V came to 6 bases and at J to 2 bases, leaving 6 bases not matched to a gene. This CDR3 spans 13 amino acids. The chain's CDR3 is CSVVRQGQETQYF. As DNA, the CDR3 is TGCAGCGTCGTCCGACAGGGTCAAGAGACCCAGTACTTC.

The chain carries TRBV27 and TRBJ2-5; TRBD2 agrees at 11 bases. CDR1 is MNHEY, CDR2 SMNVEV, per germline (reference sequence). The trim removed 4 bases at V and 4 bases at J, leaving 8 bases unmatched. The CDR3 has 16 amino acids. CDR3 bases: TGTGCCAGCAGTTCTAGTCCCGGGACTAGCGGAGAGACCCAGTACTTC. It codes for CASSSSPGTSGETQYF.

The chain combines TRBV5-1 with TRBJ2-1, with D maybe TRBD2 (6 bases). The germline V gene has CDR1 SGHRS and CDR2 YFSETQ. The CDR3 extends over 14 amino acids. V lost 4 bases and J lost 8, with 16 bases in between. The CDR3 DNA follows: TGCGCCAGCAGCATACTAGCCTCGGGGGATGAGCAGTTCTTC. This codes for CASSILASGDEQFF.

The CDR3 DNA follows: TGTGCCATCAGTGATGACAGGATTAGCAATCAGCCCCAGCATTTT. This codes for CAISDDRISNQPQHF. The chain combines TRBV10-3 with TRBJ1-5, with D maybe TRBD1 (6 bases). The CDR3 is 15 residues long. V lost 3 bases and J lost 0, with 9 bases in between. Germline loops: CDR1 ENHRY, CDR2 SYGVKD.

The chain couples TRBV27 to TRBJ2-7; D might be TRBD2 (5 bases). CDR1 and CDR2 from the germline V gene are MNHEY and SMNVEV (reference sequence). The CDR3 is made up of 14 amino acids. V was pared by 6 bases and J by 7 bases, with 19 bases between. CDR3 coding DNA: TGTGCCAGCAGGTTCGGCGGACGGGCGGGTGAGCAGTACTTC. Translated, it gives CASRFGGRAGEQYF.

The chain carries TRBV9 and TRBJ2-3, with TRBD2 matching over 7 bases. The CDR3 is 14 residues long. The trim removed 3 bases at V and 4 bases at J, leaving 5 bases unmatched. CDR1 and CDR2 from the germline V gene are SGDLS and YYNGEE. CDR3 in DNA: TGTGCCAGCAGCGCGGGGGGAGGGCCAGATACGCAGTATTTT. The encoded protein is CASSAGGGPDTQYF.